The clone carrying this T cell receptor beta chain has only one observation. Profiled with immunoSEQ multiplex PCR; TCRdb holds only in-frame clones, not every one. The profile shows around 250,000 clones, roughly 88% of them singletons. Living in 20 to 30 US areas, the participants were between 18 and 89 years of age. V lost 5 bases and J lost 3; bases outside the gene matches: 4. Germline V gene data show CDR1 as MDHEN and CDR2 as SYDVKM. This CDR3 has 15 amino acids. This sample stems from a study of blood T cell repertoires in COVID-19. The overall study: The analysed material was cDNA or gDNA that came from T cells, B-cell-depleted T cells, or PBMCs.

The sequenced sample was PBMCs or T cells enriched from blood (not recorded which). The gene calls are TRBV28 and TRBJ1-3; 10 bases line up with TRBD1. The TCR sequence derives from a woman aged 50 to 60 who had recovered from COVID-19. This chain's CDR3 is CASSAGQGFGNTIYF. DNA for the CDR3: TGTGCCAGCAGTGCGGGACAGGGGTTTGGAAACACCATATATTTT.